This T cell receptor (beta chain) was obtained from a study of shared clonotypes between healthy human individuals. The assay used deep level. It was about 210 ng DNA, 30,000 or so T cell genomes, that sorted-subset replicate PCRs used. Data came from immunoSEQ multiplex PCR; TCRdb stores just in-frame clones and leaves some out. The table includes about 960,000 clones, 60% to 85% detected once. A remark on this clone: Its antigen is not identified.

Findings of the study overall: Even with large depth, rarefaction showed that sorted-subset sequencing was incomplete. Read depth was anticipated to influence clonotype sharing among donors.

V was clipped by 3 bases and J by 2 bases, with 10 bases between them. Germline V gene sequence: CDR1 MNHEY, CDR2 SMNVEV (reference sequence). The CDR3 is 14 amino acids. The sequence was obtained from a young man in good health. The sequencing input was memory CD4+ T cells sorted from blood. Regarding subset: CD45RA-negative fraction. The chain recombines TRBV27 with TRBJ1-1; D is undetermined. CDR3 protein: CASSLGSLNTEAFF. The CDR3 nucleotides are TGTGCCAGCAGTTTGGGTTCTCTTAACACTGAAGCTTTCTTT.